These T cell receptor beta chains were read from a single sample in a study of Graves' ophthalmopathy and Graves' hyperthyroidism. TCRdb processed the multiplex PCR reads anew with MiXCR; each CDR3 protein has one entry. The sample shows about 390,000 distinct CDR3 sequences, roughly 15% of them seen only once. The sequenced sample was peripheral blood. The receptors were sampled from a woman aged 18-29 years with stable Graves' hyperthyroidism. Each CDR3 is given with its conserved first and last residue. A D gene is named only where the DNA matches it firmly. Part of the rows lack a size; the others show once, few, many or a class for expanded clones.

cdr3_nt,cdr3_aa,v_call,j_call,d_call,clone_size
TGTGCCAGCAGCCCAGGGATCTCCTACGAGCAGTACTTC,CASSPGISYEQYF,TRBV12-3/TRBV12-4,TRBJ2-7,-,many
TGTGCCAGCAGCCCAGGGTCCCTCTTTTACGAGCAGTACTTC,CASSPGSLFYEQYF,TRBV9,TRBJ2-7,-,-
TGTGCCACCAGTGATTGGACAGCTTCTAGCACAGATACGCAGTATTTT,CATSDWTASSTDTQYF,TRBV24-1,TRBJ2-3,-,few
TGTGCCAGCAGGTCCTTCGGACAGATGAACACTGAAGCTTTCTTT,CASRSFGQMNTEAFF,TRBV12-3/TRBV12-4,TRBJ1-1,-,many
TGTGCCAGCAGCCCCCGGGGGTCGGTACTCTACGAGCAGTACTTC,CASSPRGSVLYEQYF,TRBV12-3/TRBV12-4,TRBJ2-7,-,-
TGTGCCAGCAGCTTAGGGGCCAGGCGCAATCAGCCCCAGCATTTT,CASSLGARRNQPQHF,TRBV7-2,TRBJ1-5,-,many
TGTGCCAGCAGCTTAAAACAGGGAACAGGGGAGCTGTTTTTT,CASSLKQGTGELFF,TRBV7-3,TRBJ2-2,-,many
TGTGCCAGCAGAGGGGACCAAGGGGAACAGTACTTC,CASRGDQGEQYF,TRBV6-2/TRBV6-3,TRBJ2-5,-,many
TGTGCCACCAGCAGAGATCTTGGGGGGTCCGGTGAAGCTTTCTTT,CATSRDLGGSGEAFF,TRBV15,TRBJ1-1,-,few
TGTGCCAGCAGCTTGCGACAGGGGGCGAGAAATCAGCCCCAGCATTTT,CASSLRQGARNQPQHF,TRBV11-1,TRBJ1-5,TRBD1,-
TGTGCCAGCAGCTCTAAAGGACAGGGCCGCCGTATGAACACTGAAGCTTTCTTT,CASSSKGQGRRMNTEAFF,TRBV11-1,TRBJ1-1,TRBD1,many
TGTGCCAGCAGGAAACAATCGGGGTGGATCACTGAAGCTTTCTTT,CASRKQSGWITEAFF,TRBV11-3,TRBJ1-1,-,-
TGCAGCGTTGAAGTTCTAGCGGGGGGTACCTACGAGCAGTACTTC,CSVEVLAGGTYEQYF,TRBV29-1,TRBJ2-7,TRBD2,-
TGTGCCAGTAGTATCGGTGGCGAGCAGTACTTC,CASSIGGEQYF,TRBV19,TRBJ2-7,-,many
TGCAGTGCTAGAGACGGGTCGGTCCAGCCCCAGCATTTT,CSARDGSVQPQHF,TRBV20-1,TRBJ1-5,-,many
TGCGCCAGCAGCTTGGCCGCAGGGATGGATTCACCCCTCCACTTT,CASSLAAGMDSPLHF,TRBV5-1,TRBJ1-6,-,many
TGTGCCAGCAGTCGCCCCCCGCCCTACGAGCAGTACTTC,CASSRPPPYEQYF,TRBV12-3/TRBV12-4,TRBJ2-7,-,many
TGCGCCAGCAGCCAAAGCAGGGACGCTGAAGCTTTCTTT,CASSQSRDAEAFF,TRBV4-1,TRBJ1-1,-,-
TGCAGTGTTTGTGGGGGACAGGGGGTAGGGAGCAATCAGCCCCAGCATTTT,CSVCGGQGVGSNQPQHF,TRBV20-1,TRBJ1-5,TRBD1,-
TGTGCCAGCAGTGGTCCGGGGAGAGCAGTCCTAACCTACGAGCAGTACTTC,CASSGPGRAVLTYEQYF,TRBV25-1,TRBJ2-7,-,-
TGTGCCAGCAGTCTAGCTAGGGCGGCGGAGACCCAGTACTTC,CASSLARAAETQYF,TRBV3-1,TRBJ2-5,-,many
TGCGCCCCCAGAGAAGGACAGGGATGGTACGAGCAGTACTTC,CAPREGQGWYEQYF,TRBV10-1,TRBJ2-7,TRBD1,many
TGCGCTCCACGAGAGGACACTGAAGCTTTCTTT,CAPREDTEAFF,TRBV10-2,TRBJ1-1,-,few
TGTGCCAGCAGGGGGGACTCCGTTTGGACCGGGGAGCTGTTTTTT,CASRGDSVWTGELFF,TRBV6-5,TRBJ2-2,-,many
TGCGCCAGCAGCTTCCCGGACAGGGACAACTATGGCTACACCTTC,CASSFPDRDNYGYTF,TRBV5-1,TRBJ1-2,TRBD1,-
TGTGCCAGCAGCCAAGGGCAGGGAGCCTACGAGCAGTACTTC,CASSQGQGAYEQYF,TRBV4-1,TRBJ2-7,-,many
TGCAGTGCTAGTACCCTAGCGGGTCAGGCCTACGAGCAGTACTTC,CSASTLAGQAYEQYF,TRBV20-1,TRBJ2-7,TRBD2,-
TGCGCCAGCAGCAAAGGGGCCGAATACACTGAAGCTTTCTTT,CASSKGAEYTEAFF,TRBV5-1,TRBJ1-1,-,many
TGTGCCAGCACCGGACAGTCTTACTACGAGCAGTACTTC,CASTGQSYYEQYF,TRBV2,TRBJ2-7,-,many
TGCAGTGCTACTCACCACCTTGGACAGGCTCCTACCTACGAGCAGTACTTC,CSATHHLGQAPTYEQYF,TRBV20-1,TRBJ2-7,TRBD1,many
TGTGCCAGCTCACCACCGTCCCTCTACGAGCAGTACTTC,CASSPPSLYEQYF,TRBV18,TRBJ2-7,-,-
TGTGCCAGCAGCGTAGTATCCGGGACAGGGTTTCCGACCGGGGAGCTGTTTTTT,CASSVVSGTGFPTGELFF,TRBV9,TRBJ2-2,TRBD1,-
TGTGCCAGTAGTCCGCGATTTAATTCACCCCTCCACTTT,CASSPRFNSPLHF,TRBV19,TRBJ1-6,-,many
TGTGCCACCAGCAGAGGGGGTGGGACTAGCAGGGAGACCCAGTACTTC,CATSRGGGTSRETQYF,TRBV15,TRBJ2-5,TRBD2,many
TGTGCCAGCTCCCCAGGGGATGACTATGGCTACACCTTC,CASSPGDDYGYTF,TRBV18,TRBJ1-2,-,-
TGCGCCAGCAGCTCCATGCTGCTAGCGGGGGGGCGATACACCGGGGAGCTGTTTTTT,CASSSMLLAGGRYTGELFF,TRBV5-1,TRBJ2-2,TRBD2,many
TGTGCCAGCAGTTACGCCGGGACAGGGAGCTATGGCTACACCTTC,CASSYAGTGSYGYTF,TRBV12-3/TRBV12-4,TRBJ1-2,TRBD1,many
TGTGCCAGCAGTTACGACAGGGGCGGGGTGAGGAACACTGAAGCTTTCTTT,CASSYDRGGVRNTEAFF,TRBV6-2/TRBV6-3,TRBJ1-1,TRBD1,many
TGTGCCAGCAGTGAAGCCGGCCTGGGAGGAGAGACCCAGTACTTC,CASSEAGLGGETQYF,TRBV6-1,TRBJ2-5,-,few
TGTGCCAGCGCCAATCCTTCACCCCTCCACTTT,CASANPSPLHF,TRBV6-2/TRBV6-3,TRBJ1-6,-,many
TGTGCCAGCAGTTTTCGACAGGGAGGTAATTCACCCCTCCACTTT,CASSFRQGGNSPLHF,TRBV27,TRBJ1-6,TRBD1,-
TGTGCCAGCACCCTCGAGGGGGGGGCTGAAGCTTTCTTT,CASTLEGGAEAFF,TRBV6-2/TRBV6-3,TRBJ1-1,-,-
TGTGCCAGTAGTATTGAGGGACTAGGATTGGGGGAGCAGTACTTC,CASSIEGLGLGEQYF,TRBV19,TRBJ2-7,TRBD2,many
TGTGCCAGTAGTATACCCGGACAGGAGGGGTTCATCACCGGGGAGCTGTTTTTT,CASSIPGQEGFITGELFF,TRBV19,TRBJ2-2,-,-
TGCGCCAGCAGCCACGTTGGTAGCCTAGTGGGCGAGCAGTACTTC,CASSHVGSLVGEQYF,TRBV4-1,TRBJ2-7,-,few
TGTGCCAGCAGCCCCTTAGCGGGACCAGTCGTCGGGGAGCTGTTTTTT,CASSPLAGPVVGELFF,TRBV27,TRBJ2-2,TRBD2,-
TGTGCCAGCAGTGGGAACCGGGACAGGGATCAAGAGACCCAGTACTTC,CASSGNRDRDQETQYF,TRBV25-1,TRBJ2-5,TRBD1,-
TGCAGTGCTAGTGATCGAGTAGCGGGGGGGCAGAGAGATACGCAGTATTTT,CSASDRVAGGQRDTQYF,TRBV20-1,TRBJ2-3,TRBD2,few
TGTGCCAGCAGTGAGCCATCAGGGATCGCTAATTCACCCCTCCACTTT,CASSEPSGIANSPLHF,TRBV2,TRBJ1-6,-,many